Below are 12 T cell receptor beta chains sequenced from a single sample in a study of blood T cell repertoires in COVID-19. Produced via immunoSEQ multiplex PCR; TCRdb's table is partial and in-frame only. The table has approximately 150,000 clones, approximately 80% seen once. The material sequenced was peripheral blood. These receptors all stem from a man between 65 and 85 years old who had recovered from COVID-19.

The chain joins TRBV27 to TRBJ2-6; a possible D gene is TRBD1 (5 bases). Trimming stripped 3 bases from V and 0 bases from J, with 9 bases between. This CDR3 spans 16 amino acids. The germline CDR1 and CDR2 sequences are MNHEY and SMNVEV (reference sequence). The CDR3 nucleotides read TGTGCCAGCAGTTTTAGGACAAACTCTGGGGCCAACGTCCTGACTTTC. Translated: CASSFRTNSGANVLTF.

V gene TRBV19 combines with J gene TRBJ2-7, with a tentative D call TRBD2 (5 bases). Per germline, CDR1 LNHDA and CDR2 SQIVND (reference sequence). CDR3 length: 14 amino acids. V lost 5 bases to trimming and J lost 4 bases, with 15 bases between them. The chain's CDR3 is CASSVLAGEYEQYF. The CDR3 DNA follows: TGTGCCAGTAGTGTGTTGGCGGGTGAATACGAGCAGTACTTC.

The J gene is TRBJ2-1, the V gene TRBV15; D not certain. V was trimmed by 0 bases and J by 2 bases, leaving 11 bases between them. This CDR3 is built from 16 residues. The germline V gene has CDR1 LNHNV and CDR2 YYDKDF (reference sequence). CDR3 sequence (DNA): TGTGCCACCAGCAGAGATGGTGAGCTGACCTACAATGAGCAGTTCTTC. Residues: CATSRDGELTYNEQFF. Based on the CDR3 plus reference TRBV15 and TRBJ2-1, the full variable domain is DAMVIQNPRYQVTQFGKPVTLSCSQTLNHNVMYWYQQKSSQAPKLLFHYYDKDFNNEADTPDNFQSRRPNTSFCFLDIRSPGLGDTAMYLCATSRDGELTYNEQFFGPGTRLTVL.

The J gene is TRBJ2-7, the V gene TRBV7-9; TRBD1 is a possible D gene (6 bases). The germline CDR1 and CDR2 sequences are SEHNR and FQNEAQ (reference sequence). The CDR3 runs 17 residues. V lost 5 bases and J 3 bases, leaving 23 bases between the germline ends. Here the CDR3 reads CASSQVTSGALNYEQYF. CDR3 sequence (DNA): TGTGCCAGCAGCCAGGTGACCTCAGGGGCCCTCAACTACGAGCAGTACTTC. Based on the CDR3 plus reference TRBV7-9 and TRBJ2-7, the full variable domain is DTGVSQNPRHKITKRGQNVTFRCDPISEHNRLYWYRQTLGQGPEFLTYFQNEAQLEKSRLLSDRFSAERPKGSFSTLEIQRTEQGDSAMYLCASSQVTSGALNYEQYFGPGTRLTVT.

The chain uses TRBV18 and TRBJ2-2, with TRBD1 identical over 9 bases. The CDR3 is 17 amino acids. From germline, CDR1 is KGHSH and CDR2 LQKENI. V dropped 3 bases and J dropped 4; count of bases not matched to a gene: 9. The CDR3 protein is CASSPYAGTGSTGELFF. DNA for the CDR3: TGTGCCAGCTCACCTTATGCCGGGACAGGGTCCACCGGGGAGCTGTTTTTT.

The rearrangement links TRBV5-1 to TRBJ2-1; possibly TRBD2 for D (6 bases). This CDR3 has 15 residues. Germline CDR1 SGHRS, CDR2 YFSETQ. V was pared by 1 base and J by 0 bases, with 8 bases between. DNA for the CDR3: TGCGCCAGCAGCTTGTGGGGAGGCTCCTACAATGAGCAGTTCTTC. This encodes CASSLWGGSYNEQFF. Combining the CDR3 with reference TRBV5-1 and TRBJ2-1 gives the whole variable domain KAGVTQTPRYLIKTRGQQVTLSCSPISGHRSVSWYQQTPGQGLQFLFEYFSETQRNKGNFPGRFSGRQFSNSRSEMNVSTLELGDSALYLCASSLWGGSYNEQFFGPGTRLTVL.

V gene TRBV6-1 combines with J gene TRBJ1-1; 7 bases match TRBD1. Germline trimming cut 3 bases from V and 1 base from J; bases unmatched to any gene: 2. Per germline, CDR1 MNHNS and CDR2 SASEGT. This CDR3 is built from 14 residues. The CDR3 bases are TGTGCCAGCAGTGAGGGACAGAGGAACACTGAAGCTTTCTTT. It codes for CASSEGQRNTEAFF.

V usage is TRBV7-6 and J usage is TRBJ2-1; TRBD2 aligns across 12 bases. The J segment lost 3 bases and the V segment lost 5 bases, leaving 5 bases of the junction unmatched. Germline V gene sequence: CDR1 SGHVS, CDR2 FNYEAQ. The CDR3 totals 16 residues. CDR3 in amino acids: CASSGLGLAGYNEQFF. The CDR3 bases are TGTGCCAGCAGCGGGCTGGGACTAGCGGGCTACAATGAGCAGTTCTTC.

The chain employs TRBV14 and TRBJ2-3; 7 bases match TRBD1. Germline V lookup: CDR1 SGHDN, CDR2 FVKESK. The CDR3 has 14 amino acids. V trimming: 4 bases; J trimming: 3 bases; junction bases outside the gene matches: 4. CDR3 bases: TGTGCCAGCAGCCCGACAGGGTTTACAGATACGCAGTATTTT. Translated: CASSPTGFTDTQYF.

This clone appeared once. The chain uses TRBV28 and TRBJ2-3; 11 positions agree with TRBD1. This CDR3 is 16 amino acids long. The V segment lost 5 bases and the J segment 1 base; nucleotides outside the gene matches: 5. Germline V gene data show CDR1 as MDHEN and CDR2 as SYDVKM. The CDR3 nucleotides read TGTGCCAGCAGTCCGGAGGACAGGGGGCGCACAGATACGCAGTATTTT. It encodes CASSPEDRGRTDTQYF.

The chain combines TRBV19 with TRBJ2-7; D perhaps matches TRBD2 (7 bases). Germline V gene lookup returns CDR1 LNHDA and CDR2 SQIVND (reference sequence). The CDR3 has 14 residues. V dropped 5 bases and J dropped 2 bases, with 13 bases sitting between them. CDR3 in amino acids: CASSLGGETYEQYF. The CDR3 nucleotides read TGTGCCAGTAGTCTAGGGGGGGAAACCTACGAGCAGTACTTC.

The rearrangement joins TRBV7-9 to TRBJ2-7; 9 bases line up with TRBD1. The CDR3 is 14 residues long. V was clipped by 0 bases and J by 7 bases; unmatched bases: 4. Germline V gene lookup returns CDR1 SEHNR and CDR2 FQNEAQ (reference sequence). The CDR3 coding sequence is TGTGCCAGCAGCTTAGCGGGGACAGGGAGAGAGCAGTACTTC. Residues: CASSLAGTGREQYF.